This T cell receptor beta chain was observed in a study of cytomegalovirus exposure and HLA in healthy donors. The wider study: The study's early data release held some 85 million unique TCRs from HLA-typed donors. Whole-study findings and limits: Most CMV-associated TCR beta chains were later found to appear HLA-restricted. A reported reduction in N-insertions relative to the 666-donor mean was seen in an Asian-associated ancestry cluster in a later analysis. In a later analysis, several top co-occurrence clusters appeared linked to parvovirus B19, influenza, CMV and Epstein-Barr virus.

The V segment lost 5 bases and the J segment 6 bases; nucleotides outside the gene matches: 6. Germline V lookup: CDR1 SGHVS, CDR2 FNYEAQ. The CDR3 contains 15 residues. A few counts support this clone. Its antigen remains unidentified. With 60 Vbeta and 13 Jbeta primers, the PCR was carried out. Only in-frame clones appear in the TCRdb table, and some are missing; sequencing was by immunoSEQ multiplex PCR. This table holds 99,000 or so clones, just over 75% found once. The sequenced sample was PBMCs. The TCR comes from a man in his forties in good health and CMV-seropositive. The chain couples TRBV7-6 to TRBJ2-6, with 8 bases aligning to TRBD2. CDR3 coding DNA: TGTGCCAGCAGCCGAGCGGGGGTAGAGGCCAACGTCCTGACTTTC. Translation gives CASSRAGVEANVLTF.